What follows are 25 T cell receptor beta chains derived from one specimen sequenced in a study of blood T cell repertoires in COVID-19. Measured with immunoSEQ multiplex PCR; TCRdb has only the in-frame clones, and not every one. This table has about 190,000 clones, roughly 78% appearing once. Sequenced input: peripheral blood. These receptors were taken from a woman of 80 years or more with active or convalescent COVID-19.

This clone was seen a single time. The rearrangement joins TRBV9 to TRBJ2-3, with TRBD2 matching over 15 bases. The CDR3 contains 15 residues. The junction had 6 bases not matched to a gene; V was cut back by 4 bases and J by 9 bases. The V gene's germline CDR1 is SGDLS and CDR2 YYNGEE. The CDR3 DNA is TGTGCCAGCAGCCCCCGGACTAGCGGGGGGGCAACGCAGTATTTT. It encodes CASSPRTSGGATQYF.

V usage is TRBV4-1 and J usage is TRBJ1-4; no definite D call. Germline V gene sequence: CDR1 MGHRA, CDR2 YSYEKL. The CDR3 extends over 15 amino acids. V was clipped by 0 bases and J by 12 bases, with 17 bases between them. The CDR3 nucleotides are TGCGCCAGCAGCCAAGATAAGGGTGGAGGGTGGGAACTGTTTTTT. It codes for CASSQDKGGGWELFF.

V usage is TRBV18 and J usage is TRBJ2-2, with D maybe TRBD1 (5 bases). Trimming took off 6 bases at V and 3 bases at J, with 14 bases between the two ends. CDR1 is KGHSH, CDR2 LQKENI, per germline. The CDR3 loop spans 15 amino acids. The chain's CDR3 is CASSIRTPDTGELFF. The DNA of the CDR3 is TGTGCCAGCTCGATCCGGACACCGGACACCGGGGAGCTGTTTTTT.

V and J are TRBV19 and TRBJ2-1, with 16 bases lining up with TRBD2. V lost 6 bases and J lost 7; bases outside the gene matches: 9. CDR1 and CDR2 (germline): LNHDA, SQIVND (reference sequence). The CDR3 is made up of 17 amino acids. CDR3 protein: CASRMGLAGGPGNEQFF. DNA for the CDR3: TGTGCCAGTAGAATGGGACTAGCGGGGGGGCCGGGGAATGAGCAGTTCTTC.

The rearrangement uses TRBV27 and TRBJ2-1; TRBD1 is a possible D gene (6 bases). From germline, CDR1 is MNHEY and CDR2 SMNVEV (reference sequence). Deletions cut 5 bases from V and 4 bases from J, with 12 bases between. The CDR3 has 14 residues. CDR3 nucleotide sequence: TGTGCCAGCAGTAGGTCAGGGACATACAATGAGCAGTTCTTC. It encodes CASSRSGTYNEQFF.

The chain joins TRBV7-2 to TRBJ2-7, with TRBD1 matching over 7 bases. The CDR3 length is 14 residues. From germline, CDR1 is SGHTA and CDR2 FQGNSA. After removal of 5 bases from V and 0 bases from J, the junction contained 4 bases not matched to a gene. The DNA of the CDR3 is TGTGCCAGCAGCCCGGACAGGAACTCCTACGAGCAGTACTTC. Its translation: CASSPDRNSYEQYF. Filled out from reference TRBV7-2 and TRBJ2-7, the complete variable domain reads GAGVSQSPSNKVTEKGKDVELRCDPISGHTALYWYRQSLGQGLEFLIYFQGNSAPDKSGLPSDRFSAERTGGSVSTLTIQRTQQEDSAVYLCASSPDRNSYEQYFGPGTRLTVT.

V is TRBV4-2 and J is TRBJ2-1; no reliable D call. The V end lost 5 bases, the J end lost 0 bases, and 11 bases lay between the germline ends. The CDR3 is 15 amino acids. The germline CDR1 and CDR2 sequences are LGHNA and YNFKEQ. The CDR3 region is CASSSRSSSYNEQFF. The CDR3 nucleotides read TGTGCCAGCAGCTCAAGGTCTAGCTCCTACAATGAGCAGTTCTTC.

The CDR3 sequence: CASSLTVLPNTGELFF. In nucleotides, the CDR3 is TGCGCCAGCAGCTTAACAGTATTACCGAACACCGGGGAGCTGTTTTTT. V is TRBV5-1 and J is TRBJ2-2; no clear D. Germline CDR1 reads SGHRS; CDR2 reads YFSETQ. The germline V and J ends were trimmed by 2 bases and 0 bases, with 11 bases remaining between them. This CDR3 spans 16 amino acids.

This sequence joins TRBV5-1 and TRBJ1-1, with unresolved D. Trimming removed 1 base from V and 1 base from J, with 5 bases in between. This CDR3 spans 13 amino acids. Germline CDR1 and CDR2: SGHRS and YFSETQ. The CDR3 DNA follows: TGCGCCAGCAGCTTGCGGGAGAACACTGAAGCTTTCTTT. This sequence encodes CASSLRENTEAFF.

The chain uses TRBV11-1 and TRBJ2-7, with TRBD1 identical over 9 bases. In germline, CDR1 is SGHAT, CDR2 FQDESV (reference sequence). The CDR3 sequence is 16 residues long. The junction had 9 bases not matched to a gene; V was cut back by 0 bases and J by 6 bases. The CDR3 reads CASSLAAGQGFLEQYF. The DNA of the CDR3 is TGTGCCAGCAGCTTAGCTGCGGGACAGGGATTTCTCGAGCAGTACTTC.

The CDR3 reads CASSLWGEGIQPQHF. The DNA for the CDR3 is TGTGCCAGCAGTTTATGGGGGGAGGGGATTCAGCCCCAGCATTTT. The chain is built from TRBV27 and TRBJ1-5; D is possibly TRBD1 (5 bases). Deletions cut 1 base from V and 6 bases from J, with 13 bases between. There are 15 residues in the CDR3. The germline CDR1 and CDR2 sequences are MNHEY and SMNVEV (reference sequence).

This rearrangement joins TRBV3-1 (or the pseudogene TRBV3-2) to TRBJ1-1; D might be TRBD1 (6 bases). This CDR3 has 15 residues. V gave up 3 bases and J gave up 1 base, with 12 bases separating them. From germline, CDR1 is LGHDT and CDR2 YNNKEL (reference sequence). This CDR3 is CASSQMDRPNTEAFF. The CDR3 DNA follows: TGTGCCAGCAGCCAGATGGACAGACCGAACACTGAAGCTTTCTTT.

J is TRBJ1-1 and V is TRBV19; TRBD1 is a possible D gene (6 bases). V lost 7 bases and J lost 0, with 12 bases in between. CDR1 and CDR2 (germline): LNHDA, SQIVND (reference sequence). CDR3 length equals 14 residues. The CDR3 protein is CASTYGTLNTEAFF. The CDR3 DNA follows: TGTGCCAGTACTTACGGGACACTGAACACTGAAGCTTTCTTT.

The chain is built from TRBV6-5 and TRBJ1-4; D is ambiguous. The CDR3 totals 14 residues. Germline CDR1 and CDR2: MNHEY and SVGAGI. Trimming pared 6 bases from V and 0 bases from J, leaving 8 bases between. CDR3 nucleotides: TGTGCCAGCAGACCGGGGACAACTAATGAAAAACTGTTTTTT. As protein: CASRPGTTNEKLFF.

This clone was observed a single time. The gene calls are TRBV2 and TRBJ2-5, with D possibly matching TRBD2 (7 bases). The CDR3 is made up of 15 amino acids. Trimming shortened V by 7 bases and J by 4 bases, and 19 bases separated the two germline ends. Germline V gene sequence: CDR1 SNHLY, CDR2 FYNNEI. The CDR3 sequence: CASTGFGGRGETQYF. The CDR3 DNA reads TGTGCCAGCACTGGTTTCGGGGGGCGTGGAGAGACCCAGTACTTC.

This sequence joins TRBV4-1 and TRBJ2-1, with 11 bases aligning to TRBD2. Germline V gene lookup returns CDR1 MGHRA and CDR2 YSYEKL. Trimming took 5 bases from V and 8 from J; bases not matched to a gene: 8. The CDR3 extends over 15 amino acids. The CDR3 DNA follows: TGCGCCAGCAGCTGGCTAGCGGGGGGCGAGGATGAGCAGTTCTTC. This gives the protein CASSWLAGGEDEQFF.

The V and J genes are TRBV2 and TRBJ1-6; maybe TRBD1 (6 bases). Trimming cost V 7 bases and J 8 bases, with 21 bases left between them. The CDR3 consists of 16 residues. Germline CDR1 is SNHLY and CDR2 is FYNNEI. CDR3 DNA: TGTGCCAGCATGAGGGGCAGGGGATTCCGGGATTCACCCCTCCACTTT. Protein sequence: CASMRGRGFRDSPLHF.

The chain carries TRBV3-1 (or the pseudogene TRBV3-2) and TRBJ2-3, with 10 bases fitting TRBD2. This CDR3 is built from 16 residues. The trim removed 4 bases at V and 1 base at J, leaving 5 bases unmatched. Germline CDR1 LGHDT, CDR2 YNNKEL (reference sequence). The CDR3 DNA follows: TGTGCCAGCAGCCCCTTAGCGGGGGGCCGCACAGATACGCAGTATTTT. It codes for CASSPLAGGRTDTQYF.

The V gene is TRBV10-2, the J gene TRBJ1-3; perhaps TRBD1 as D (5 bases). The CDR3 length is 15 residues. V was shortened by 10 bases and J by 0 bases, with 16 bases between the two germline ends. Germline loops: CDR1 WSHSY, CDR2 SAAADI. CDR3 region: CATRAEDISGNTIYF. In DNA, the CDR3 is TGCGCCACCAGAGCTGAGGACATCTCTGGAAACACCATATATTTT.

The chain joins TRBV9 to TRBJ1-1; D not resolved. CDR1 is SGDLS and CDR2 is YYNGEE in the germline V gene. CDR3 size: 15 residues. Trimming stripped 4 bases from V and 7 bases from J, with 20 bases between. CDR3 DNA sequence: TGTGCCAGCAGCCCCCAAGCTGGGCAGGAGGTTGAAGCTTTCTTT. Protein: CASSPQAGQEVEAFF.

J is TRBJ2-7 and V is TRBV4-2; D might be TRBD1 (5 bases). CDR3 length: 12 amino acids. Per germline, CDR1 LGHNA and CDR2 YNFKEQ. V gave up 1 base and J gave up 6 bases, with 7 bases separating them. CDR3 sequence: CASSQVQGEQYF. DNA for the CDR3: TGTGCCAGCAGCCAAGTCCAGGGCGAGCAGTACTTC.

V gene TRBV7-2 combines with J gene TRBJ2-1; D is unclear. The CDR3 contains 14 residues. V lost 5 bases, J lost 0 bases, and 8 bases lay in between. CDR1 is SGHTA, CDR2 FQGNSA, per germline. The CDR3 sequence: CASSPTVSYNEQFF. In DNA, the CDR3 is TGTGCCAGCAGCCCCACTGTCTCCTACAATGAGCAGTTCTTC.

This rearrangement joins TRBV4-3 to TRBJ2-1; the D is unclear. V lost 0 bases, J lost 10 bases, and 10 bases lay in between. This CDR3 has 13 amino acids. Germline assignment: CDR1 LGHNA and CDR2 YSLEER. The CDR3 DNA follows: TGCGCCAGCAGCCAAGATTCTTCCAGGGAGCAGTTCTTC. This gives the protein CASSQDSSREQFF.

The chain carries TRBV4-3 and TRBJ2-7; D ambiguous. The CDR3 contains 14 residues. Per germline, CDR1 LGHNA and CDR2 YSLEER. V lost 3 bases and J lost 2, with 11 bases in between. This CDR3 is CASSQTRIPYEQYF. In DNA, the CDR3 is TGCGCCAGCAGCCAGACAAGGATCCCCTACGAGCAGTACTTC.

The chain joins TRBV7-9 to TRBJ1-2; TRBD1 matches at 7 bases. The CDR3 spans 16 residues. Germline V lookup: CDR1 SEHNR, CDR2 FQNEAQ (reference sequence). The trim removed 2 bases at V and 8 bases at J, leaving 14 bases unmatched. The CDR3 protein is CASSLTDRASSGGYTF. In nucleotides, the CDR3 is TGTGCCAGCAGCTTAACCGACAGGGCCTCCTCCGGGGGCTACACCTTC.